This TCR beta chain originates from a study of blood T cells in healthy people across ages (dated by TCRdb to about 2015). At the level of the whole study: In model experiments, roughly one uniquely barcoded TCR beta cDNA molecule per two T cells was captured by template switching. The study measured age-related changes in TCR beta repertoire diversity using deep sequencing normalized with unique cDNA molecular identifiers. Four age groups were formed from the donors: young (average 16 years), middle-aged (approximately 40), aged (about 68) and long-lived (about 80). For two donors (one aged 18 to 29 and one aged 80 or older), the study analyzed two additional independent replicas of 1 million unique cDNA reads from the same blood draw.

The method was 5' RACE. Reads for this sample came from an Illumina HiSeq 2500. The second PCR ran for about 6 to 12 cycles and used a J-beta primer mix along with a sample-barcoded 5' primer. A unique molecular identifier was introduced onto each TCR beta cDNA molecule by a template-switch 5' adaptor carrying 12 random nucleotides. At least 2.5 million CDR3-containing paired-end reads were obtained from each sample. All of the RNA was converted into first-strand cDNA using the Mint cDNA synthesis kit, with a TRBC-specific oligonucleotide serving as the primer. Following uracil-DNA glycosylase treatment, a first 18-cycle PCR with universal primers M1SS and BC2_uni_R was performed on all cDNA. In the paper's pipeline: For normalization, 1 million high-quality reads were randomly selected from each sample, with every read carrying a distinct molecular identifier. Reads sharing molecular identifiers were discarded rather than binned into consensus sequences. CDR3 identification, clonotype clustering and error correction used MiTCR with a Q25 quality threshold and the strictest error-elimination algorithm. A nonparametric unseen species model using Euler transformation provided a lower-bound estimate of total TCR beta diversity. In-frame beta chains were kept once TCRdb had trimmed the public reads at Q25 with fastp and called clones with MiXCR. Rows merge per CDR3 protein into single entries with the most common DNA and genes. These V and J calls rely on TCRdb rather than the paper's analysis. This sample gives approximately 780,000 distinct CDR3 sequences in total; approximately 24% of them show up just once. The top ten clones comprise over 2.5% of the sample.

A note on this clonotype: Its specific antigen is unknown. Base qualities are not at hand, and no much larger clone is one base apart.

Paper-wide results and their limitations: Estimates of total diversity from one million sequenced T cells were regarded as lower bounds and underestimates. As age increased, observed TCR beta diversity per million T cells dropped in a roughly linear way, and a significant reduction was already evident by age 40. The percentage of naive T cells measured by flow cytometry correlated strongly with observed TCR beta diversity. The long-lived group showed more naive CD4+ T cells, fewer expanded clones and increased TCR diversity than the aged group, suggesting age selection. Because donor CMV infection status was unknown, age-related changes in expanded clonotypes were potentially confounded. Conclusive comparison of naive and antigen-experienced compartments was prevented by the profiling of bulk unsorted PBMCs.

Here V drops 3 bases and J drops 1 base, and the junction holds 4 bases not matched to any gene. From the cysteine up to the phenylalanine, the CDR3 has a length of 14 residues. This entry keeps only the CDR3 DNA: 42 bases, framed from base 1. Sequences DFQATT (CDR1) and SNEGSKA (CDR2) are obtained from the germline V gene (reference sequence). Systemically healthy Caucasian individuals from Russia, around 39 in total and aged about 6 to 90 years, were included as donors. Each donor gave 8 to 10 milliliters of peripheral blood, drawn into EDTA-treated Vacutainer tubes. Ficoll-Paque density-gradient centrifugation was used to isolate PBMCs, with at least 6 million per sample. Total RNA was extracted from PBMCs with Trizol reagent, with at least 6 micrograms obtained per sample. Naive CD45RAhigh/CD27high T cell percentages were measured by flow cytometry on a PBMC aliquot from every donor. The sample also formed part of further work on T cells of mothers and their children. Taken from the second paper: The donors were nine systemically healthy Caucasian individuals, made up of three mothers and their six children. cDNA synthesis used all of the extracted RNA, with approximately 1.4 ug of RNA in each 15 ul reaction. In the second PCR, the M1S primer added sample barcodes and 2-4 random nucleotides. More than 8 million TCR beta CDR3 reads were obtained from each mother, and millions of reads were obtained from each child. In both related and unrelated pairs, thymic selection shapes the output of TCR recombination in a similar way, with inherited differences having only a minor effect. Related mother-child pairs always showed normalized repertoire overlap that was slightly higher than in unrelated mother-child pairs, though the difference was never significant. With a sensitivity of approximately 100 clones per million clonotypes, no persistent microchimeric T cell clones were detected. The study used deep NGS to compare TCR beta repertoires of mothers and children, seeking features distinguishing related mother-child pairs from unrelated individuals. On average, the children were about 12 +/- 4 years old, while the mothers were approximately 40 +/- 4 years old. After adapter ligation with NEBNext reagents, the libraries were sequenced on Illumina HiSeq 2000 with 100+100 nt paired-end reads. To prevent cross-contamination, the mother and child libraries were prepared a month apart and were sequenced in separate runs. Between roughly 450,000 and 2,000,000 distinct TCR beta clonotypes were identified per donor. Naive TCR beta clonotypes were estimated from low-frequency clonotypes matched to each donor's FACS-determined naive share, without sorting.

The rearrangement joined TRBV20-1 to TRBJ1-1; the junction holds 8 bases that match TRBD1. The receptor comes from a boy aged 5-17 years in good health. Sample: blood. The CDR3: CSARGQAANTEAFF. The DNA reads as follows: TGCAGTGCTAGGGGACAGGCGGCGAACACTGAAGCTTTCTTT.